This TCR beta chain was recorded in a study of blood T cell repertoires in COVID-19. Study-wide background: From T cells, B-cell-depleted T cells, or PBMCs came the material, which was cDNA or gDNA.

Germline values: CDR1 LGHDT, CDR2 YNNKEL (reference sequence). J lost 10 bases, V lost 4 bases, and 10 bases had no gene match. The CDR3 is 15 residues long. Libraries were prepared by immunoSEQ multiplex PCR; TCRdb keeps only in-frame clonotypes and omits some of them. The table lists 300,000 to 450,000 clones, around 87% of them singletons. While infection was still active, Seattle patients were enrolled and then followed longitudinally. This TCR was recovered from a woman aged 55-69 years with COVID-19, enrolled during active disease. The chain carries TRBV3-1 (or the pseudogene TRBV3-2) and TRBJ1-6, with 7 bases matching TRBD1. The sample was peripheral blood. CDR3 DNA sequence: TGTGCCAGCAGCCGGCCGACAGGGCCGAAATCACCCCTCCACTTT. This codes for CASSRPTGPKSPLHF.